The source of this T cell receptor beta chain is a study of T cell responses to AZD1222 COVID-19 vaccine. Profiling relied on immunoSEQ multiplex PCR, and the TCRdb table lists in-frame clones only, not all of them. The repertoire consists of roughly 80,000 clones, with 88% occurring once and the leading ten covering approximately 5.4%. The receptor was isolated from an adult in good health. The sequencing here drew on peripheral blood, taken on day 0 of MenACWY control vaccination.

The CDR3 DNA reads as TGTGCCAGCAGCTTATCAGAGGACACTGAAGCTTTCTTT. Protein: CASSLSEDTEAFF. This chain connects TRBV11-1 to TRBJ1-1; D is uncertain. Trimming took off 2 bases at V and 3 bases at J, with 7 bases between the two ends. CDR3 length equals 13 residues. CDR1 SGHAT and CDR2 FQDESV come from the germline V gene (reference sequence).